This T cell receptor (beta chain) was captured in a study of blood T cell repertoires in COVID-19. Study as a whole: From T cells, B-cell-depleted T cells, or PBMCs came the material, which was cDNA or gDNA.

CDR1 is MDHEN, CDR2 SYDVKM, per germline. With 5 bases removed from V and 1 base from J, the gap between germline ends came to 7 bases. The CDR3 has 13 residues. Repertoires were generated with immunoSEQ multiplex PCR, while TCRdb's copy carries only in-frame clones and drops some. The sample contains under 130,000 clones, roughly 87% of which appear only once. The receptor was isolated from a human donor in a cohort sampled during active COVID-19. The sequencing sample was made of peripheral blood. The J gene is TRBJ2-3, the V gene TRBV28; no clear D gene. CDR3 bases: TGTGCCAGCAGTACCAGCGGCACAGATACGCAGTATTTT. Protein: CASSTSGTDTQYF.